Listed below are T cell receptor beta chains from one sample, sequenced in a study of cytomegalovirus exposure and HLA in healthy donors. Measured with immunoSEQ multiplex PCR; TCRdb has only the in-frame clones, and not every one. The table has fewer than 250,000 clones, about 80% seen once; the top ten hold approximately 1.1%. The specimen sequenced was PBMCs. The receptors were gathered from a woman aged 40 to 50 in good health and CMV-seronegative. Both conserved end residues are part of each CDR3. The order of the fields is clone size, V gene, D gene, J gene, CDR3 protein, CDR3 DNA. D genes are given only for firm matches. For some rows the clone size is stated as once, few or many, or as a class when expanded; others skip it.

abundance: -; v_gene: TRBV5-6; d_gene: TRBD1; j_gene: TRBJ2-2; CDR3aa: CASSPGTGRAGELFF; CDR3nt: TGTGCCAGCAGCCCCGGGACAGGGCGGGCCGGGGAGCTGTTTTTT
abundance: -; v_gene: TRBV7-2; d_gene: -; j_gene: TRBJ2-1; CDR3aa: CASSLAGGFSGTQFF; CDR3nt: TGTGCCAGCAGCTTAGCAGGGGGCTTTAGCGGGACCCAGTTCTTC
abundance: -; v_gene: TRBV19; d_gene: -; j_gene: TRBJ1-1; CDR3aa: CASSIRPGNAEAFF; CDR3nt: TGTGCCAGTAGTATACGCCCGGGGAACGCTGAAGCTTTCTTT
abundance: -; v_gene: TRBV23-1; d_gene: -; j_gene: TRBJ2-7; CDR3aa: CASSQAYASSYEQYF; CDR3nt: TGCGCCAGCAGTCAGGCTTACGCTAGCTCCTACGAGCAGTACTTC
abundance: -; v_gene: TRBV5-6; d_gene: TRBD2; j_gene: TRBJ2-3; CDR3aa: CASRTSASTDTQYF; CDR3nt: TGTGCCAGCAGGACTAGCGCCTCCACAGATACGCAGTATTTT
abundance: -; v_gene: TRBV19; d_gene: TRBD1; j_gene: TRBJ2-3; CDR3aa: CASRQGAGLDTQYF; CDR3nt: TGTGCCAGTAGGCAGGGGGCTGGTTTGGATACGCAGTATTTT
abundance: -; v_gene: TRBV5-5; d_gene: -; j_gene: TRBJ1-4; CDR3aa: CASSLSLLRSEKLFF; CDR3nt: TGTGCCAGCAGCTTGTCATTGCTGAGGAGCGAAAAACTGTTTTTT
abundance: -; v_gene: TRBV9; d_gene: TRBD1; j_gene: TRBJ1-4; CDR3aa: CASKKGEGRGHEKLFF; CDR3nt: TGTGCCAGCAAGAAGGGGGAGGGCAGGGGGCATGAAAAACTGTTTTTT
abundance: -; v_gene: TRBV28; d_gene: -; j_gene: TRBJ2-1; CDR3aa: CASSLLGGAYNEQFF; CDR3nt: TGTGCCAGCAGTTTGCTGGGCGGGGCGTACAATGAGCAGTTCTTC
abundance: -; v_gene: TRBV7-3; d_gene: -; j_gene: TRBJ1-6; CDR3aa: CASSSFAPNSPLHF; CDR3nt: TGTGCCAGCAGCTCATTCGCGCCGAATTCACCCCTCCACTTT
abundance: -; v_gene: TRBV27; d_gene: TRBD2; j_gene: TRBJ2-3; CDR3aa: CASSRDYYTDTQYF; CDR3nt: TGTGCCAGCAGCCGGGACTACTACACAGATACGCAGTATTTT
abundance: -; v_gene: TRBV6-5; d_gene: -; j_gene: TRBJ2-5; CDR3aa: CASSYSTGQQETQYF; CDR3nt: TGTGCCAGCAGTTACTCGACAGGACAGCAAGAGACCCAGTACTTC
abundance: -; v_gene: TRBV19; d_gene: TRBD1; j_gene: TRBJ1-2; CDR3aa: CASRTRQGATDNYGYTF; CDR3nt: TGTGCCAGTAGGACGAGACAGGGGGCCACGGACAACTATGGCTACACCTTC
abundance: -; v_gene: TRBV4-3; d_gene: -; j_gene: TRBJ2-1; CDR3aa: CASSQAPLGIVDEQFF; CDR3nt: TGCGCCAGCAGCCAAGCCCCACTAGGGATCGTAGATGAGCAGTTCTTC
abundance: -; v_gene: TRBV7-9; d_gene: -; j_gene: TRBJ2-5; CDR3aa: CASSLPLTGQETQYF; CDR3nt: TGTGCCAGCAGCTTACCGCTGACAGGACAAGAGACCCAGTACTTC
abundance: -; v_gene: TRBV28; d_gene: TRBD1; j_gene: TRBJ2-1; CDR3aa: CASSLLPPGTDRMLGNEQFF; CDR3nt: TGTGCCAGCAGCCTTCTGCCCCCCGGGACAGATAGGATGTTGGGCAATGAGCAGTTCTTC
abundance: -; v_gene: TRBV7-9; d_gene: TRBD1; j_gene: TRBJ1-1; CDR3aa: CASSITYRGFTEAFF; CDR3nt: TGTGCCAGCAGCATAACCTACAGGGGGTTTACTGAAGCTTTCTTT
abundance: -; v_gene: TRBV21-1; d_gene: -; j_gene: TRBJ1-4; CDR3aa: CASSSHYTVQTDCNEKLFF; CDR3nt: TGTGCCAGCAGCTCACACTATACCGTCCAGACAGATTGTAATGAAAAACTGTTTTTT
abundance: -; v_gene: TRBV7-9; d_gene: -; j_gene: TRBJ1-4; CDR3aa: CASGEQGGGEKLFF; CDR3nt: TGTGCCAGCGGAGAACAGGGTGGTGGTGAAAAACTGTTTTTT
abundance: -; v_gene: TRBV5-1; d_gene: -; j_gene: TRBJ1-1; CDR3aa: CASSSTAMNTEAFF; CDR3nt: TGCGCCAGCAGCTCGACAGCCATGAACACTGAAGCTTTCTTT
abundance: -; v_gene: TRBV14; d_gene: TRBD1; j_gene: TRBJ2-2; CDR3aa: CASSRQGWGTGELFF; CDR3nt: TGTGCCAGCAGTCGACAGGGTTGGGGCACCGGGGAGCTGTTTTTT
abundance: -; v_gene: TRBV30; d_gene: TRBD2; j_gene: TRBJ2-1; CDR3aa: CAWSGWLAGGQRGPNEQFF; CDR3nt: TGTGCCTGGAGTGGATGGCTAGCGGGAGGCCAACGAGGGCCAAATGAGCAGTTCTTC
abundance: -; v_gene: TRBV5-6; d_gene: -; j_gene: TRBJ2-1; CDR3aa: CASSPRERFYNEQFF; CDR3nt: TGTGCCAGCAGCCCACGGGAAAGATTCTACAATGAGCAGTTCTTC
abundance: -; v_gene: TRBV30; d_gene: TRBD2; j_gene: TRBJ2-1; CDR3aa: CAWRLAGNNEQFF; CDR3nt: TGTGCCTGGAGACTAGCGGGGAACAATGAGCAGTTCTTC
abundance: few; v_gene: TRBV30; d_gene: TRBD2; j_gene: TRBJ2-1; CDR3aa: CAWSPPSGEANEQFF; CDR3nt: TGTGCCTGGAGTCCCCCTAGCGGGGAGGCCAATGAGCAGTTCTTC
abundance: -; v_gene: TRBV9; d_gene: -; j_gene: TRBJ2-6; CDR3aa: CASSVEPGTGANVLTF; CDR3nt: TGTGCCAGCAGCGTAGAACCTGGCACTGGGGCCAACGTCCTGACTTTC
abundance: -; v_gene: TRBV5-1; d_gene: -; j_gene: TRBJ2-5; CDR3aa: CASSLDQQETQYF; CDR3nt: TGCGCCAGCAGCTTGGATCAGCAAGAGACCCAGTACTTC
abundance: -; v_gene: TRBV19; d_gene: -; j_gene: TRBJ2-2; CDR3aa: CASSIVGQRNTGELFF; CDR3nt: TGTGCCAGTAGTATAGTGGGTCAGCGCAACACCGGGGAGCTGTTTTTT
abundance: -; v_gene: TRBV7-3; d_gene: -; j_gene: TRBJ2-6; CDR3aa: CASSPSGANVLTF; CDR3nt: TGTGCCAGCAGCCCCTCCGGGGCCAACGTCCTGACTTTC
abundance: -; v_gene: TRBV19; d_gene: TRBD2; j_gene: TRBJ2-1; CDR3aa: CASSIGALRTRGEQFF; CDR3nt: TGTGCCAGTAGTATCGGGGCTCTGAGGACTAGAGGTGAGCAGTTCTTC
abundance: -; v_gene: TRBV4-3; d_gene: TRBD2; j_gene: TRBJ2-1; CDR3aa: CASSRGTSGRNEQFF; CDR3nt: TGCGCCAGCAGCCGGGGGACTAGCGGGAGGAATGAGCAGTTCTTC
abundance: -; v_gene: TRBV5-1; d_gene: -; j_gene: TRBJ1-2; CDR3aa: CASRHISQGRHYGYTF; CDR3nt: TGCGCCAGCAGACACATTTCTCAGGGGCGTCACTATGGCTACACCTTC